This T cell receptor (beta chain) was observed in a study of blood T cell repertoires in COVID-19. Study-level background: Spain, Italy and the United States supplied samples that represented acute and convalescent COVID-19.

This CDR3 has 18 residues. Germline assignment: CDR1 LGHDT and CDR2 YNNKEL (reference sequence). V dropped 4 bases and J dropped 7 bases, with 29 bases sitting between them. Data came from immunoSEQ multiplex PCR; TCRdb stores just in-frame clones and leaves some out. The sample has around 180,000 clones, approximately 79% seen once. The sample comprised peripheral blood. The V gene is TRBV3-1 (or the pseudogene TRBV3-2), the J gene TRBJ2-7, with D possibly matching TRBD2 (6 bases). This TCR was sampled from an elderly woman with acute or convalescent COVID-19. For the CDR3, the DNA is TGTGCCAGCAGCCCTGGGGGACCCTGGGACTTTGAACGGGGTGAGCAGTACTTC. It codes for CASSPGGPWDFERGEQYF.